This T cell receptor beta chain was identified in a study of T-cell reconstitution after alpha-beta-depleted transplantation in children. Study-level results: After one year, T-cell counts and TCRbeta diversity mostly came from new T cells.

This clonotype was counted only a few times. What it binds is unknown. Germline CDR1 and CDR2: SGHDN and FVKESK. This CDR3 spans 13 amino acids. With 1 base removed from V and 5 bases from J, the gap between germline ends came to 8 bases. Preparation of the TCRbeta library involved a method that used unique molecular identifiers. TCRdb re-called the PCR reads through MiXCR, storing one row per CDR3 protein. The table has 800,000 to 1,000,000 distinct CDR3 sequences, 25% to 35% seen once. The specimen comprised PBMCs, mostly from graft donor cells, sampled 360 days after TCRalphabeta/CD19-depleted stem cell transplant. This receptor was identified in a boy less than two years old who had a stem cell transplant for SCID, so the T cells may come from the graft donor. The chain recombines TRBV14 with TRBJ1-2; D is unresolved. The CDR3 region is CASSQGRTYGYTF. The DNA of the CDR3 is TGTGCCAGCAGCCAAGGGCGAACTTATGGCTACACCTTC.